Each of the 27 T cell receptor beta chains below was sequenced from the same sample in a study of metastatic and nonmetastatic thyroid tumors. Every patient was untreated before thyroid surgery. With MiXCR, TCRdb reprocessed the PCR reads. The sample consists of 30,000 to 35,000 clones, approximately 30% of them appearing once. Sequencing used blood. These TCRs come from a female donor with papillary thyroid cancer or a benign thyroid nodule (not recorded which). Some clones in this sample may be carry-over from other donors' samples.

This clone was seen repeatedly, ten times or more. The rearrangement links TRBV20-1 to TRBJ2-2; possible D gene TRBD2, 7 bases. The CDR3 sequence is 15 residues long. Germline V gene data show CDR1 as DFQATT and CDR2 as SNEGSKA (reference sequence). Trimming took 5 bases from V and 2 from J, leaving 15 bases between them. The CDR3 loop reads CSAGRGTFNTGELFF. The CDR3 DNA reads as TGCAGTGCTGGGAGGGGGACTTTCAACACCGGGGAGCTGTTTTTT.

There are many counts of this clone. The genes are TRBV28 and TRBJ1-5, with D unclear. V lost 6 bases to trimming and J lost 3 bases, with 12 bases between them. The CDR3 has 14 amino acids. Germline CDR1 MDHEN, CDR2 SYDVKM. CDR3 sequence: CASSLGYLNQPQHF. DNA of the CDR3: TGTGCCAGCAGCCTCGGGTACCTCAATCAGCCCCAGCATTTT.

In this sample, this clone turned up a few times. The chain recombines TRBV10-1 with TRBJ1-2; D is unclear. Germline-derived CDR1 and CDR2 are WNHNN and SYGVQD (reference sequence). Between the trimmed V and J ends, which lost 5 bases and 4 bases, there was a span of 14 bases. This CDR3 spans 14 amino acids. The CDR3 nucleotides read TGCGCCAGCAGTTCCGGTCCCAGTAGCTATGGCTACACCTTC. Amino acids: CASSSGPSSYGYTF.

With regard to this clone: One junction end disagrees with the germline gene, perhaps due to a read error. The chain carries TRBV12-3 or TRBV12-4 and TRBJ2-7; weak D call: TRBD2 (5 bases). The CDR3 is 11 residues long. CDR3 protein: CASSVVWEPYF. The CDR3 DNA reads as TGTGCCAGCAGCGTCGTCTGGGAGCCGTACTTC.

This clone showed up many times. This chain uses TRBV5-1 with TRBJ2-7; 11 bases align to TRBD2. V shed 4 bases, J shed 7 bases, and the junction held 10 bases outside the gene matches. Germline values: CDR1 SGHRS, CDR2 YFSETQ. The CDR3 has 15 residues. CDR3 nucleotides: TGCGCCAGCAGCCCTAGCGGGGGGAGCTCCCGGGAGCAGTACTTC. Protein: CASSPSGGSSREQYF.

This clone occurred a few times. The junction does not match germline at one end; this may be a read error. This chain connects TRBV6-1 to TRBJ2-6; D is possibly TRBD1 (5 bases). Germline V CDR1 and CDR2: MNHNS, SASEGT. The CDR3 length is 14 residues. DNA for the CDR3: TGTGCCAGCACCTCCGTATCTGGGGCCAACGTCATGACTTTC. Translated: CASTSVSGANVMTF.

V gene TRBV7-3 combines with J gene TRBJ2-7, with D unclear. Germline V gene lookup returns CDR1 SGHTA and CDR2 FQGTGA. Trimming removed 2 bases at V and 0 bases at J, with 11 bases between. The CDR3 is 15 residues long. In nucleotides, the CDR3 is TGTGCCAGCAGCTTAGCGAGGCCCCTCTCCTACGAGCAGTACTTC. This encodes CASSLARPLSYEQYF.

The DNA for the CDR3 is TGTGCCAGCAGCCAGGATCGACACTATGGCTACACCTTC. Translated, it gives CASSQDRHYGYTF. This rearrangement joins TRBV3-1 to TRBJ1-2; D is unresolved. The CDR3 contains 13 residues. Germline V gene sequence: CDR1 LGHDT, CDR2 YNNKEL (reference sequence). The V end was cut by 3 bases, the J end by 3 bases, with 8 bases between.

By share, this clone counts as medium-sized. The V call is TRBV6-2 or TRBV6-3, the J call TRBJ1-3; a possible D gene is TRBD1 (6 bases). V was clipped by 8 bases and J by 0 bases, with 11 bases between them. This CDR3 is 14 amino acids long. Germline V lookup: CDR1 MNHEY, CDR2 SVGEGT. The CDR3 nucleotides are TGTGCCAGCCGCGGGACAACCTCTGGAAACACCATATATTTT. It encodes CASRGTTSGNTIYF.

This clone has a count of ten or more. J is TRBJ1-1 and V is TRBV29-1; TRBD1 aligns across 7 bases. This CDR3 is 14 amino acids long. Unmatched junction bases numbered 9, after V lost 6 bases and J lost 2 bases. Germline V gives CDR1 SQVTM, CDR2 ANQGSEA. As DNA, the CDR3 is TGCAGCGTCTCCTCGACAGGGAGAAACACTGAAGCTTTCTTT. Translation: CSVSSTGRNTEAFF.

By sample share, this clone is medium-sized. The chain employs TRBV20-1 and TRBJ2-7; D ambiguous. Germline values: CDR1 DFQATT, CDR2 SNEGSKA (reference sequence). The CDR3 consists of 12 residues. The ends were cut back, 0 bases at V and 6 bases at J, with 9 bases in the middle. The CDR3 sequence is CSAREGSGEQYF. The CDR3 region has the DNA TGCAGTGCTAGAGAAGGCTCGGGCGAGCAGTACTTC.

By proportion, this clone is medium-sized. CDR3 DNA sequence: TGTGCCAGCGGACGGGGCCCTCTCACTGAAGCTTTCTTT. This gives the protein CASGRGPLTEAFF. J is TRBJ1-1 and V is TRBV6-1; the D gene is possibly TRBD1 (5 bases). The V gene's germline CDR1 is MNHNS and CDR2 SASEGT. Trimming pared 8 bases from V and 4 bases from J, leaving 14 bases between. CDR3 length equals 13 residues.

To note about this clone: Possible read error: a much larger clone is one base away. This sample also contains other DNA sequences that code for the same CDR3. The rearrangement joins TRBV15 to TRBJ1-3; D is unresolved. Germline V gene lookup returns CDR1 LNHNV and CDR2 YYDKDF (reference sequence). The CDR3 consists of 17 residues. CDR3 residues: CATSRRGPGELGNTVYF. The CDR3 DNA is TGTGCCACCAGCAGAAGAGGTCCTGGGGAATTGGGAAACACCGTATATTTT.

This clone was seen ten or more times. The chain is built from TRBV5-1 and TRBJ2-2; D is unresolved. This CDR3 region has 16 residues. Looked up from germline, CDR1 is SGHRS and CDR2 is YFSETQ. The V end lost 1 base, the J end lost 4 bases, and 14 bases lay between the germline ends. CDR3 sequence: CASSLLLSTGTGELFF. CDR3 DNA sequence: TGCGCCAGCAGCTTGCTACTTTCGACCGGCACCGGGGAGCTGTTTTTT.

Ten or more counts support this clone. The junction departs from germline at one end; a sequencing error may be responsible. The chain is built from TRBV5-4 and TRBJ1-4; perhaps TRBD1 as D (5 bases). Germline V gene sequence: CDR1 SGHNT, CDR2 YYREEE (reference sequence). There are 15 residues in the CDR3. CDR3 protein: CASSLDPGTSEKLFF. CDR3 bases: TGCGCCAGCAGCTTGGACCCCGGGACGAGTGAAAAACTGTTTTTT.

This clone was counted at least ten times. The chain combines TRBV18 with TRBJ2-3; 8 nucleotides line up with TRBD2. The CDR3 runs 13 residues. Germline V gene data show CDR1 as KGHSH and CDR2 as LQKENI. J lost 15 bases, V lost 5 bases, and 13 bases had no gene match. CDR3 nucleotides: TGTGCCAGCTCATCCTCCGAGACTAGCGTAGGATATTTT. Residues: CASSSSETSVGYF.

This chain connects TRBV6-1 to TRBJ2-2; TRBD1 agrees at 8 bases. CDR3 size: 14 residues. V gave up 6 bases and J gave up 4 bases; unmatched junction bases: 4. Germline loops: CDR1 MNHNS, CDR2 SASEGT. The CDR3 coding sequence is TGTGCCAGCAGCCAGACAGGGGTCACCGGGGAGCTGTTTTTT. Translated: CASSQTGVTGELFF.

This clone was seen ten or more times. This could be a read error, since a much larger clone is one nucleotide away. The rearrangement joins TRBV7-2 to TRBJ2-2; D gene unclear. The CDR3 runs 15 residues. CDR1 and CDR2 (germline): SGHTA, FQGNSA. Trimming cost V 2 bases and J 4 bases, with 11 bases left between them. CDR3 sequence (DNA): TGTGCCAGCAGCTTATTGGGCAAGAGCACCGGGGAGCTGTTTTTT. It specifies CASSLLGKSTGELFF. Based on the CDR3 plus reference TRBV7-2 and TRBJ2-2, the full variable domain is GAGVSQSPSNKVTEKGKDVELRCDPISGHTALYWYRQSLGQGLEFLIYFQGNSAPDKSGLPSDRFSAERTGGSVSTLTIQRTQQEDSAVYLCASSLLGKSTGELFFGEGSRLTVL.

This clone rates as medium-sized (0.01 to 0.1%). V is TRBV5-1 and J is TRBJ2-2, with TRBD1 identical over 7 bases. The germline V gene encodes CDR1 SGHRS and CDR2 YFSETQ. V gave up 4 bases and J gave up 5 bases; unmatched junction bases: 8. The CDR3 runs 15 residues. For the CDR3, the DNA is TGCGCCAGCAGCCCCGGACAGGCCGGGACCGGGGAGCTGTTTTTT. Residues: CASSPGQAGTGELFF.

Many counts were recorded for this clone. This rearrangement joins TRBV5-6 to TRBJ2-7, with D perhaps given as TRBD1 or TRBD2 (5 bases each). The V end lost 2 bases, the J end lost 4 bases, and 16 bases lay between the germline ends. This CDR3 comprises 15 residues. CDR1 is SGHDT, CDR2 YYEEEE, per germline. The DNA for the CDR3 is TGTGCCAGCAGCTTTTCGTCTACAGGAGGTTACGAGCAGTACTTC. Translation gives CASSFSSTGGYEQYF.

The table lists this clone with many counts. The chain carries TRBV5-6 and TRBJ1-5; D is uncertain. With 4 bases removed from V and 0 bases from J, the gap between germline ends came to 8 bases. The CDR3 totals 14 residues. Germline lookup yields CDR1 SGHDT and CDR2 YYEEEE. The CDR3: CASSHGYSNQPQHF. Here the CDR3 DNA reads TGTGCCAGCAGCCACGGGTATAGCAATCAGCCCCAGCATTTT.

The chain combines TRBV20-1 with TRBJ1-5; no clear D. With 4 bases removed from V and 3 bases from J, the gap between germline ends came to 7 bases. The germline V gene has CDR1 DFQATT and CDR2 SNEGSKA (reference sequence). The CDR3 extends over 12 amino acids. For the CDR3, the DNA is TGCAGTGCTAATAACCTCAATCAGCCCCAGCATTTT. Its protein is CSANNLNQPQHF.

Details on this clone: A junction end diverges from the germline sequence, so it may reflect a read error. This sequence joins TRBV20-1 and TRBJ1-6, with D perhaps matching TRBD1 (6 bases). Germline CDR1 is DFQATT and CDR2 is SNEGSKA (reference sequence). The CDR3 is 16 amino acids. Written as DNA, the CDR3 is TGCAGTGCTAGCCGAGGGGGGGCAGCCTATAATTCACCCCTCAACTTT. Residues: CSASRGGAAYNSPLNF.

The chain has TRBV20-1 and TRBJ1-2; perhaps TRBD1 as D (5 bases). CDR3 length equals 13 residues. The germline CDR1 and CDR2 sequences are DFQATT and SNEGSKA (reference sequence). The CDR3 reads CSASDIANYGYTF. CDR3 coding DNA: TGCAGCGCTTCGGACATTGCGAACTATGGCTACACCTTC.

In its sample, this clone was seen a few times. The V gene is TRBV6-4, the J gene TRBJ2-3; 8 bases are a match to TRBD2. Germline CDR1 MRHNA, CDR2 SNTAGT. Trimming at V came to 6 bases and at J to 4 bases, leaving 6 bases not matched to a gene. This CDR3 contains 14 residues. This CDR3 reads CASSLLADADTQYF. In nucleotides, the CDR3 is TGTGCCAGCAGCTTACTAGCGGACGCAGATACGCAGTATTTT.

This clone was detected only once. The V gene is TRBV20-1, the J gene TRBJ1-1, with 10 bases aligning to TRBD1. The V and J ends lost 6 bases and 11 bases, in that order; junction bases with no gene match: 9. The length of the CDR3 is 12 residues. Germline CDR1 and CDR2: DFQATT and SNEGSKA (reference sequence). CDR3: CSASPDRGCAFF. The CDR3 DNA is TGCAGTGCCAGCCCGGACAGGGGGTGTGCTTTCTTT.

With regard to this clone: A read error may be the cause here, since a much bigger clone is one base away. This chain uses TRBV6-1 with TRBJ1-1; D is unresolved. This CDR3 spans 14 amino acids. The germline gives CDR1 MNHNS, CDR2 SASEGT. The CDR3 sequence: CASTFWAQYTKAFF. CDR3 nucleotide sequence: TGTGCCAGCACCTTTTGGGCCCAGTACACTAAAGCTTTCTTT.